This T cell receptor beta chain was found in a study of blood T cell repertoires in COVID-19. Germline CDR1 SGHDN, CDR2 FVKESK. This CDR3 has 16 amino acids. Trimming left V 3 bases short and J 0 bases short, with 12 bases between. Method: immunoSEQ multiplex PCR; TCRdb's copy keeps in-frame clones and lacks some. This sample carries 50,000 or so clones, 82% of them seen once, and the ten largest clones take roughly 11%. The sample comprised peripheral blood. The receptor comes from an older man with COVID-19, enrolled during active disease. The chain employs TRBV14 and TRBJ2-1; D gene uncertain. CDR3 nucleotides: TGTGCCAGCAGCCATTTTACTTCGAGCTCCTACAATGAGCAGTTCTTC. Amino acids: CASSHFTSSSYNEQFF.